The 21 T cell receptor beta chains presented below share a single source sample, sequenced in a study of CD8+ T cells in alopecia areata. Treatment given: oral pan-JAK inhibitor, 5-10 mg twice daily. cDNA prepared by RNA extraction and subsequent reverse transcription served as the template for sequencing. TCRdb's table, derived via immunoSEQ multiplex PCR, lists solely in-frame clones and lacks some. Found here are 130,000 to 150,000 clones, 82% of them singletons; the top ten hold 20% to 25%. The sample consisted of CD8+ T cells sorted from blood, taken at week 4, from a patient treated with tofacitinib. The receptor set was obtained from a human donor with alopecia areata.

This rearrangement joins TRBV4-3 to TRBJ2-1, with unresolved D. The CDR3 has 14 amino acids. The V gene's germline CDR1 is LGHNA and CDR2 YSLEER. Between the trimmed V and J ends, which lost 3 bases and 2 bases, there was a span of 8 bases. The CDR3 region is CASSQDGTYNEQFF. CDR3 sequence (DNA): TGCGCCAGCAGCCAGGACGGAACCTACAATGAGCAGTTCTTC.

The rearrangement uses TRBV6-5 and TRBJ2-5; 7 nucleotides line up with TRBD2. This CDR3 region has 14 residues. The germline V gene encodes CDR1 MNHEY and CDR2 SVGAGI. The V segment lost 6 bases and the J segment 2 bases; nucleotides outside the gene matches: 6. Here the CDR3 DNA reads TGTGCCAGCAGCCCCCCGGGGGGACAAGAGACCCAGTACTTC. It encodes CASSPPGGQETQYF.

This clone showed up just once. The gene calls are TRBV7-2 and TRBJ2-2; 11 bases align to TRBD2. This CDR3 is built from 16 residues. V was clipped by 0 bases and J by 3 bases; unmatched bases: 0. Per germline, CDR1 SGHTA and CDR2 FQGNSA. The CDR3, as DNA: TGTGCCAGCAGCTTAGCGGGACTAGCGGACACCGGGGAGCTGTTTTTT. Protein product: CASSLAGLADTGELFF. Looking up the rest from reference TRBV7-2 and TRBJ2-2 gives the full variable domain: GAGVSQSPSNKVTEKGKDVELRCDPISGHTALYWYRQSLGQGLEFLIYFQGNSAPDKSGLPSDRFSAERTGGSVSTLTIQRTQQEDSAVYLCASSLAGLADTGELFFGEGSRLTVL.

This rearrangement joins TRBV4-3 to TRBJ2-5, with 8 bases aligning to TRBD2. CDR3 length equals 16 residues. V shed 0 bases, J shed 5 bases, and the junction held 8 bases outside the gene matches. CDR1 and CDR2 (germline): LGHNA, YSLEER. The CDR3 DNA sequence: TGCGCCAGCAGCCAAGAATCACTAGCGGAACGGGAGACCCAGTACTTC. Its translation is CASSQESLAERETQYF.

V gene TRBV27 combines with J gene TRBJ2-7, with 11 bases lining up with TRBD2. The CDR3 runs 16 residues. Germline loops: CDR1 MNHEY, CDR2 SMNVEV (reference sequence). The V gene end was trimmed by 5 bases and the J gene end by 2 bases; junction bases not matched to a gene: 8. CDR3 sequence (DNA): TGTGCCAGCAGTCCCACCTCACTAGCGGGGGCCTACGAGCAGTACTTC. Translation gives CASSPTSLAGAYEQYF.

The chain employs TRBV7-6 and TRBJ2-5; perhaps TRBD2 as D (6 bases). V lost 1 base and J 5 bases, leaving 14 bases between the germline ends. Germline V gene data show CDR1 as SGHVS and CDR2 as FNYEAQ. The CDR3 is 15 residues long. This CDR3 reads CASSLGAREVETQYF. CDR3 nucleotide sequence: TGTGCCAGCAGCTTAGGCGCCAGGGAGGTCGAGACCCAGTACTTC.

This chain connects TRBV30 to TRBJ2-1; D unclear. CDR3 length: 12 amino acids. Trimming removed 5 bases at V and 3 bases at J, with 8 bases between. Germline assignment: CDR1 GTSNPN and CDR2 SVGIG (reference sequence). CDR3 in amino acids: CAWGSSYNEQFF. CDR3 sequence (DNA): TGTGCCTGGGGTAGCAGCTACAATGAGCAGTTCTTC.

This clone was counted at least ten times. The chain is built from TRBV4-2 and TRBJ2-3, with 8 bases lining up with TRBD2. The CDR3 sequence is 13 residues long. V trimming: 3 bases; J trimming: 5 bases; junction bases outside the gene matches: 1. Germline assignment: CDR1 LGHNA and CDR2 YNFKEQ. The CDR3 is CASSHGGVDTQYF. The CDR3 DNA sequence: TGTGCCAGCAGCCACGGGGGGGTAGATACGCAGTATTTT.

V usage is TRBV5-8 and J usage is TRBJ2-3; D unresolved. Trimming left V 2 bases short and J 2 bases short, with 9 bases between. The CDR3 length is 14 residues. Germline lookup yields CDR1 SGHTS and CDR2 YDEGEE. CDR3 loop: CASSLSTYTDTQYF. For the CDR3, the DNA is TGTGCCAGCAGCTTAAGCACCTACACAGATACGCAGTATTTT.

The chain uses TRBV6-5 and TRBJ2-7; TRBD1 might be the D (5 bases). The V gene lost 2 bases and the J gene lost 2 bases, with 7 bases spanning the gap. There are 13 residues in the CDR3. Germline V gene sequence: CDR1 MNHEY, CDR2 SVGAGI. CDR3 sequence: CASSYGRAYEQYF. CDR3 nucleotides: TGTGCCAGCAGTTACGGCAGGGCCTACGAGCAGTACTTC.

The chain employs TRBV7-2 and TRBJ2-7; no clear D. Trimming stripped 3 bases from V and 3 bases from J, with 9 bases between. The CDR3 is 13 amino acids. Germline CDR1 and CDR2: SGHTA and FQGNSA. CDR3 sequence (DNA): TGTGCCAGCAGCTTTTGGCAGAACTACGAGCAGTACTTC. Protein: CASSFWQNYEQYF.

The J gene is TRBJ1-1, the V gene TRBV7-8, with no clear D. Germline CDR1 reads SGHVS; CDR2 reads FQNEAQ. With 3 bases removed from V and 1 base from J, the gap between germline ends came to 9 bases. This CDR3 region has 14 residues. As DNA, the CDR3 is TGTGCCAGCAGCTTTCTTGGTCCGAACACTGAAGCTTTCTTT. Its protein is CASSFLGPNTEAFF.

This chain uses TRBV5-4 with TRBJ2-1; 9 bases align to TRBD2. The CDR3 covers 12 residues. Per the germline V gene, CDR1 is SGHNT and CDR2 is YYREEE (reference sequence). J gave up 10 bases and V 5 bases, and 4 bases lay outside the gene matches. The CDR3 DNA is TGTGCCAGCAGGCCTACTAGCGGGGAGCAGTTCTTC. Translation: CASRPTSGEQFF.

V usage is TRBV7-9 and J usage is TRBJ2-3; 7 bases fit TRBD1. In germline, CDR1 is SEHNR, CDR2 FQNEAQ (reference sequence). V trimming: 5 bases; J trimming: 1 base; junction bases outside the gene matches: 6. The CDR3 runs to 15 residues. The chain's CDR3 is CASSHDRVRTDTQYF. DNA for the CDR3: TGTGCCAGCAGCCACGACAGGGTTCGCACAGATACGCAGTATTTT.

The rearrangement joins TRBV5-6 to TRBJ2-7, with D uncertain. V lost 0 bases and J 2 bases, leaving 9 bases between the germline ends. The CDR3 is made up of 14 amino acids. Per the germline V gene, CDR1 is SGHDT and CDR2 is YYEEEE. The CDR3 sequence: CASSLAAAPYEQYF. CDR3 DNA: TGTGCCAGCAGCTTGGCGGCAGCCCCCTACGAGCAGTACTTC.

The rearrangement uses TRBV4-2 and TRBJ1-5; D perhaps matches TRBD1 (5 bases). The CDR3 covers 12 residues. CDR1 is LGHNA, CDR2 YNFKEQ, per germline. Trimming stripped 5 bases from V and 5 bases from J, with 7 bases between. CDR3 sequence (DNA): TGTGCCAGCAGCGGGGGGGATCAGCCCCAGCATTTT. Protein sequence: CASSGGDQPQHF.

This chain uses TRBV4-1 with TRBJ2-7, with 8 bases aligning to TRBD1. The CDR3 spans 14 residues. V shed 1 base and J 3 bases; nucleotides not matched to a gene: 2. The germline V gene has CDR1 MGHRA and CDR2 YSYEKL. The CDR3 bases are TGCGCCAGCAGCCAAGTTGGACAGGGCTACGAGCAGTACTTC. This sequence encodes CASSQVGQGYEQYF.

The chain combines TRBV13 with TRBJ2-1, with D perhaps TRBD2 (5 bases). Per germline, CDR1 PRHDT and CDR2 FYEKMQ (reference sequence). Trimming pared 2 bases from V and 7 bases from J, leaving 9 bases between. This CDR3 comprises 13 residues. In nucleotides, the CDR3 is TGTGCCAGCAGCTTAAGCCCGGGAAATGAGCAGTTCTTC. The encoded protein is CASSLSPGNEQFF. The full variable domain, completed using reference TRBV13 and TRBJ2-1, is AAGVIQSPRHLIKEKRETATLKCYPIPRHDTVYWYQQGPGQDPQFLISFYEKMQSDKGSIPDRFSAQQFSDYHSELNMSSLELGDSALYFCASSLSPGNEQFFGPGTRLTVL.

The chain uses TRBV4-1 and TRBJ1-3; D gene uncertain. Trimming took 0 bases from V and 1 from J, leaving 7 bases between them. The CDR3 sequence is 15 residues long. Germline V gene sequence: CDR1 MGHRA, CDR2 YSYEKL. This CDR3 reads CASSQELRSGNTIYF. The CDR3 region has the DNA TGCGCCAGCAGCCAAGAGTTACGTTCTGGAAACACCATATATTTT.

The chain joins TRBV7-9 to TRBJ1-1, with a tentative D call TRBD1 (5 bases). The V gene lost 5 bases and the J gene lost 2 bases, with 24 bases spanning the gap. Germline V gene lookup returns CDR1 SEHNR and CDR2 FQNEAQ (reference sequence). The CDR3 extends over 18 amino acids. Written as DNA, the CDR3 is TGTGCCAGCAGCGAACGAAGGGCGAGAGGGGCGACCAACACTGAAGCTTTCTTT. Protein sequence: CASSERRARGATNTEAFF.

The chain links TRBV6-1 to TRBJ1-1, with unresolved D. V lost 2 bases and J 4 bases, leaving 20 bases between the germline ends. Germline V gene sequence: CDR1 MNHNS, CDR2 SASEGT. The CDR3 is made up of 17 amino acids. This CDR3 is CASSEFPADPWATEAFF. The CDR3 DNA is TGTGCCAGCAGTGAATTTCCGGCAGATCCCTGGGCCACTGAAGCTTTCTTT.